These 6 T cell receptor beta chains came from one sample sequenced in a study of T cell responses to AZD1222 COVID-19 vaccine. Profiled with immunoSEQ multiplex PCR; TCRdb holds only in-frame clones, not every one. The table records approximately 130,000 clones, more than 85% of them present only once. The specimen comprised peripheral blood, sampled on day 0 of AZD1222 vaccination. These receptors all stem from an adult in good health.

This chain connects TRBV7-9 to TRBJ2-1; D gene uncertain. The CDR3 has 15 amino acids. Deletions cut 0 bases from V and 7 bases from J, with 13 bases between. The germline CDR1 and CDR2 sequences are SEHNR and FQNEAQ (reference sequence). The CDR3 nucleotides are TGTGCCAGCAGCTTAGCTTGGGCAGCGTGGAATGAGCAGTTCTTC. Translated: CASSLAWAAWNEQFF. The whole variable domain, filled in from reference TRBV7-9 and TRBJ2-1, reads DTGVSQNPRHKITKRGQNVTFRCDPISEHNRLYWYRQTLGQGPEFLTYFQNEAQLEKSRLLSDRFSAERPKGSFSTLEIQRTEQGDSAMYLCASSLAWAAWNEQFFGPGTRLTVL.

CDR3 sequence (DNA): TGTGCCAGCTGGGGGAGGACTAATGAAAAACTGTTTTTT. As protein: CASWGRTNEKLFF. V gene TRBV2 combines with J gene TRBJ1-4; D may be TRBD1 (5 bases). CDR1 is SNHLY and CDR2 is FYNNEI in the germline V gene. This CDR3 is 13 amino acids long. The V end was cut by 8 bases, the J end by 2 bases, with 9 bases between.

The count of this clone is one. The chain joins TRBV10-2 to TRBJ1-2, with D unclear. CDR1 is WSHSY, CDR2 SAAADI, per germline. Trimming pared 3 bases from V and 6 bases from J, leaving 8 bases between. This CDR3 contains 12 residues. The CDR3 sequence: CASSDSGDGYTF. Written as DNA, the CDR3 is TGCGCCAGCAGTGATTCCGGAGATGGCTACACCTTC.

The chain uses TRBV19 and TRBJ1-5; TRBD1 might be the D (5 bases). V was shortened by 3 bases and J by 3 bases, with 15 bases between the two germline ends. CDR3 length: 16 residues. Germline assignment: CDR1 LNHDA and CDR2 SQIVND (reference sequence). The CDR3 bases are TGTGCCAGTAGTATCCGTGGCAGGGTTTACAATCAGCCCCAGCATTTT. It encodes CASSIRGRVYNQPQHF.

This sequence joins TRBV9 and TRBJ1-2; 8 nucleotides align to TRBD1. Losses at the gene ends were 1 base for V and 4 bases for J; bases not matched to a gene: 9. Germline V CDR1 and CDR2: SGDLS, YYNGEE. There are 16 residues in the CDR3. The CDR3 loop is CASSVHQGATIYGYTF. The CDR3 DNA reads TGTGCCAGCAGCGTACACCAGGGGGCTACTATCTATGGCTACACCTTC.

V and J are TRBV25-1 and TRBJ1-2; D is undetermined. CDR1 is MGHDK, CDR2 SYGVNS, per germline. There are 12 residues in the CDR3. Trimming removed 4 bases at V and 2 bases at J, with 5 bases between. CDR3 nucleotide sequence: TGTGCCAGCAGTGTCGGGAACTATGGCTACACCTTC. Protein sequence: CASSVGNYGYTF.